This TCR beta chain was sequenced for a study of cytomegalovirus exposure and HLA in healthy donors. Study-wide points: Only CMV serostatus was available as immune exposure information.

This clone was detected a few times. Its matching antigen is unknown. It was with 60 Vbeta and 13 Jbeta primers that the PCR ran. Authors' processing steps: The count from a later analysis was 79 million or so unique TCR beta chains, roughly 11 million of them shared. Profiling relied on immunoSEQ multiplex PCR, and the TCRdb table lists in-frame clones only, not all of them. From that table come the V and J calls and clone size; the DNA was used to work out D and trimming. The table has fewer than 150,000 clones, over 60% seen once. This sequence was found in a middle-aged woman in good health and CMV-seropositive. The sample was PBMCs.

The CDR3 reads CASSLAKGSIVDTQYF. CDR3 bases: TGTGCCAGCAGCTTAGCGAAGGGGTCGATAGTTGATACGCAGTATTTT. The chain is built from TRBV7-9 and TRBJ2-3, with D perhaps matching TRBD1 (5 bases). V shed 0 bases and J shed 6 bases, with 16 bases lying between them. From germline, CDR1 is SEHNR and CDR2 FQNEAQ (reference sequence). The CDR3 extends over 16 amino acids. Supplemented by reference TRBV7-9 and TRBJ2-3, the full variable domain reads DTGVSQNPRHKITKRGQNVTFRCDPISEHNRLYWYRQTLGQGPEFLTYFQNEAQLEKSRLLSDRFSAERPKGSFSTLEIQRTEQGDSAMYLCASSLAKGSIVDTQYFGPGTRLTVL.